This T cell receptor (beta chain) was sequenced in a study of patients and donors after allogeneic stem cell transplantation. TCRdb re-called the RT-PCR reads with MiXCR, one entry per CDR3 protein. This table has approximately 160,000 distinct CDR3 sequences, about a quarter appearing once. Trimming removed 0 bases from V and 7 bases from J, with 15 bases in between. The CDR3 is 16 residues long. Germline assignment: CDR1 LGHNA and CDR2 YNFKEQ. The TCR originated in a human donor who was either an allogeneic HSCT recipient or a stem cell or donor lymphocyte infusion donor (not recorded which). It is not recorded whose cells these are; they may come from a transplant donor. The chain links TRBV4-2 to TRBJ1-4, with D possibly TRBD1 on 5 matching bases. The specimen sequenced was blood, either unsorted or a sorted T cell fraction (not recorded which). The CDR3 region is CASSQDARGLREKLFF. The CDR3 region has the DNA TGTGCCAGCAGCCAAGACGCCCGGGGCCTCCGTGAAAAACTGTTTTTT.